This passage covers 19 T cell receptor beta chains from one sample sequenced in a study of T cell responses to AZD1222 COVID-19 vaccine. TCRdb's table, derived via immunoSEQ multiplex PCR, lists solely in-frame clones and lacks some. The sample includes more than 95,000 clones, more than 85% of them seen just once. The sequencing used peripheral blood, collected on day 0 of AZD1222 vaccination. All receptors come from an adult in good health.

The rearrangement links TRBV18 to TRBJ1-1, with 10 bases fitting TRBD1. Germline V CDR1 and CDR2: KGHSH, LQKENI. V was clipped by 3 bases and J by 2 bases; unmatched bases: 3. The CDR3 runs 15 residues. For the CDR3, the DNA is TGTGCCAGCTCACCCGAGACAGGGGGCAACACTGAAGCTTTCTTT. The encoded protein is CASSPETGGNTEAFF. Complete variable domain (other parts from reference TRBV18 and TRBJ1-1): NAGVMQNPRHLVRRRGQEARLRCSPMKGHSHVYWYRQLPEEGLKFMVYLQKENIIDESGMPKERFSAEFPKEGPSILRIQQVVRGDSAAYFCASSPETGGNTEAFFGQGTRLTVV.

The chain has TRBV3-1 (or the pseudogene TRBV3-2) and TRBJ2-1; 11 bases agree with TRBD2. The V gene's germline CDR1 is LGHDT and CDR2 YNNKEL (reference sequence). J gave up 8 bases and V 5 bases, and 8 bases lay outside the gene matches. This CDR3 spans 15 amino acids. For the CDR3, the DNA is TGTGCCAGCAGCTCTACTAGCGGGAGTTTCCATGAGCAGTTCTTC. It encodes CASSSTSGSFHEQFF.

This rearrangement joins TRBV3-1 (or the pseudogene TRBV3-2) to TRBJ2-7; D gene unclear. The CDR3 sequence is 12 residues long. CDR1 is LGHDT and CDR2 is YNNKEL in the germline V gene (reference sequence). The V and J ends lost 3 bases and 3 bases respectively, with 6 bases between them. CDR3 residues: CASSQVGYEQYF. CDR3 nucleotide sequence: TGTGCCAGCAGCCAGGTGGGCTACGAGCAGTACTTC.

The chain has TRBV11-2 and TRBJ2-7; TRBD2 agrees at 15 bases. CDR1 SGHAT and CDR2 FQNNGV come from the germline V gene. The CDR3 has 16 residues. V lost 4 bases to trimming and J lost 6 bases; unmatched junction nucleotides: 7. CDR3 DNA: TGTGCCAGCAGCTCTATCCCGGGACTAGCGGGAGGCGAGCAGTACTTC. Translation gives CASSSIPGLAGGEQYF.

The chain has TRBV4-1 and TRBJ1-4; D is ambiguous. CDR1 MGHRA and CDR2 YSYEKL come from the germline V gene. V was pared by 1 base and J by 5 bases, with 11 bases between. The CDR3 totals 15 residues. The CDR3 loop reads CASSQVWGDNEKLFF. The CDR3 coding sequence is TGCGCCAGCAGCCAAGTCTGGGGTGACAATGAAAAACTGTTTTTT.

This clone was detected once. This sequence joins TRBV6-4 and TRBJ2-3; D remains ambiguous. V lost 1 base and J lost 4, with 15 bases in between. Germline V CDR1 and CDR2: MRHNA, SNTAGT. CDR3 length equals 16 residues. The CDR3 spells CASSDYPSFGADTQYF. CDR3 sequence (DNA): TGTGCCAGCAGTGACTACCCCTCCTTTGGGGCAGATACGCAGTATTTT.

The chain links TRBV18 to TRBJ1-5, with 8 bases aligning to TRBD1. J lost 0 bases, V lost 3 bases, and 7 bases had no gene match. CDR1 is KGHSH and CDR2 is LQKENI in the germline V gene. CDR3 length: 17 amino acids. The CDR3 coding sequence is TGTGCCAGCTCACCTTGGAAGGGACAGGATAGCAATCAGCCCCAGCATTTT. Protein product: CASSPWKGQDSNQPQHF.

The sample holds a few counts of this clone. The rearrangement joins TRBV9 to TRBJ2-6; D call uncertain. With 0 bases removed from V and 0 bases from J, the gap between germline ends came to 7 bases. CDR3 length: 16 amino acids. Germline lookup yields CDR1 SGDLS and CDR2 YYNGEE. The CDR3 is CASSVDLDSGANVLTF. The CDR3 bases are TGTGCCAGCAGCGTAGACTTAGACTCTGGGGCCAACGTCCTGACTTTC.

This sequence joins TRBV28 and TRBJ2-7, with 10 bases aligning to TRBD2. Germline values: CDR1 MDHEN, CDR2 SYDVKM. V lost 5 bases and J lost 8; bases outside the gene matches: 12. The CDR3 has 15 residues. The CDR3 reads CASSETSGDIRKQYF. In DNA form, the CDR3 reads TGTGCCAGCAGTGAAACTAGCGGGGATATACGGAAGCAGTACTTC.

This clone is a singleton in its sample. This chain joins TRBV5-1 and TRBJ1-2; D is unresolved. V was pared by 2 bases and J by 6 bases, with 11 bases between. The CDR3 has 13 residues. Germline-derived CDR1 and CDR2 are SGHRS and YFSETQ. CDR3 nucleotide sequence: TGCGCCAGCAGCTTAATGGACGGGAATGGCTACACCTTC. It encodes CASSLMDGNGYTF.

V gene TRBV28 combines with J gene TRBJ2-2; maybe TRBD1 (6 bases). Germline V gives CDR1 MDHEN, CDR2 SYDVKM. The germline V and J ends were trimmed by 6 bases and 0 bases, with 14 bases remaining between them. The CDR3 consists of 16 residues. CDR3 nucleotide sequence: TGTGCCAGCAGCCTCGGACAGTTCGCGAACACCGGGGAGCTGTTTTTT. It encodes CASSLGQFANTGELFF. Filled out from reference TRBV28 and TRBJ2-2, the complete variable domain reads DVKVTQSSRYLVKRTGEKVFLECVQDMDHENMFWYRQDPGLGLRLIYFSYDVKMKEKGDIPEGYSVSREKKERFSLILESASTNQTSMYLCASSLGQFANTGELFFGEGSRLTVL.

The chain links TRBV27 to TRBJ1-2; D unclear. CDR1 is MNHEY and CDR2 is SMNVEV in the germline V gene (reference sequence). Between the trimmed V and J ends, which lost 4 bases and 6 bases, there was a span of 12 bases. CDR3 length: 13 amino acids. As DNA, the CDR3 is TGTGCCAGCAGTTCCAGTGATTTCCATGGCTACACCTTC. Translating gives CASSSSDFHGYTF.

The chain carries TRBV29-1 and TRBJ1-1, with D perhaps matching TRBD1 (5 bases). With 4 bases removed from V and 1 base from J, the gap between germline ends came to 13 bases. The germline V gene encodes CDR1 SQVTM and CDR2 ANQGSEA. CDR3 length equals 14 residues. CDR3 sequence (DNA): TGCAGCGTTGTCATCTGGGGGGAGAACACTGAAGCTTTCTTT. Amino acids: CSVVIWGENTEAFF.

The chain uses TRBV5-1 and TRBJ2-7; D uncertain. Trimming shortened V by 0 bases and J by 5 bases, and 9 bases separated the two germline ends. The CDR3 runs to 13 residues. Germline-derived CDR1 and CDR2 are SGHRS and YFSETQ. Here the CDR3 reads CASSLARADEQYF. In nucleotides, the CDR3 is TGCGCCAGCAGCTTGGCCCGGGCCGACGAGCAGTACTTC. Full variable domain (outside the CDR3, taken from reference TRBV5-1 and TRBJ2-7): KAGVTQTPRYLIKTRGQQVTLSCSPISGHRSVSWYQQTPGQGLQFLFEYFSETQRNKGNFPGRFSGRQFSNSRSEMNVSTLELGDSALYLCASSLARADEQYFGPGTRLTVT.

The chain is built from TRBV11-1 and TRBJ1-6; D might be TRBD1 (5 bases). Germline V lookup: CDR1 SGHAT, CDR2 FQDESV (reference sequence). This CDR3 spans 16 amino acids. Trimming removed 2 bases from V and 7 bases from J, with 15 bases in between. The DNA for the CDR3 is TGTGCCAGCAGCTTAACTGGAGGGACCGGGAATTCACCCCTCCACTTT. Protein product: CASSLTGGTGNSPLHF. Full variable domain (missing parts from reference TRBV11-1 and TRBJ1-6): EAEVAQSPRYKITEKSQAVAFWCDPISGHATLYWYRQILGQGPELLVQFQDESVVDDSQLPKDRFSAERLKGVDSTLKIQPAELGDSAMYLCASSLTGGTGNSPLHFGNGTRLTVT.

The chain is built from TRBV5-6 and TRBJ2-1; D might be TRBD1 (6 bases). Germline V CDR1 and CDR2: SGHDT, YYEEEE. Trimming pared 5 bases from V and 1 base from J, leaving 25 bases between. This CDR3 has 19 amino acids. CDR3 protein: CASRALTWGPGGSYNEQFF. CDR3 nucleotide sequence: TGTGCCAGCAGGGCTCTAACTTGGGGGCCCGGCGGTTCCTACAATGAGCAGTTCTTC.

The genes are TRBV6-5 and TRBJ1-1; D is unclear. This CDR3 comprises 14 residues. V was clipped by 5 bases and J by 3 bases, with 13 bases between them. Germline-derived CDR1 and CDR2 are MNHEY and SVGAGI. The CDR3 DNA sequence: TGTGCCAGCAGTCAACCTGTTGCGTACACTGAAGCTTTCTTT. It codes for CASSQPVAYTEAFF.

The V call is TRBV29-1, the J call TRBJ1-1, with D uncertain. Germline V gene data show CDR1 as SQVTM and CDR2 as ANQGSEA. The V gene lost 6 bases and the J gene lost 5 bases, with 19 bases spanning the gap. CDR3 length equals 14 residues. The CDR3 sequence: CSVLLPIRYTEAFF. The CDR3 DNA sequence: TGCAGCGTCCTCTTGCCCATAAGGTATACTGAAGCTTTCTTT. The complete variable domain, with remaining parts taken from reference TRBV29-1 and TRBJ1-1, reads SAVISQKPSRDICQRGTSLTIQCQVDSQVTMMFWYRQQPGQSLTLIATANQGSEATYESGFVIDKFPISRPNLTFSTLTVSNMSPEDSSIYLCSVLLPIRYTEAFFGQGTRLTVV.

The J gene is TRBJ1-2, the V gene TRBV11-2; weak D call: TRBD1 (6 bases). The CDR3 is 14 amino acids. V dropped 2 bases and J dropped 6 bases, with 13 bases sitting between them. Germline V CDR1 and CDR2: SGHAT, FQNNGV. The CDR3 is CASSLNRGADGYTF. CDR3 in DNA: TGTGCCAGCAGCTTAAATCGGGGGGCTGATGGCTACACCTTC.